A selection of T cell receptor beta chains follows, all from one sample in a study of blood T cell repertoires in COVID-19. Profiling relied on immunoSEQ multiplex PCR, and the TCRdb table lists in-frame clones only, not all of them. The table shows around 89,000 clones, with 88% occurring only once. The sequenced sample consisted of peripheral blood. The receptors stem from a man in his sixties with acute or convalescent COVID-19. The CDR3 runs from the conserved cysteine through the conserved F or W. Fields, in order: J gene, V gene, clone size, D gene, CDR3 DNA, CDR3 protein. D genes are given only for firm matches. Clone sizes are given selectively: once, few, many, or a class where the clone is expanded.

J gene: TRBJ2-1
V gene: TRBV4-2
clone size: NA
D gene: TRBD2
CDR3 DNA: TGTGCCAGCAGCCAAGGCGCTAGCGGGGGGGTAGTTGAGCAGTTCTTC
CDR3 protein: CASSQGASGGVVEQFF

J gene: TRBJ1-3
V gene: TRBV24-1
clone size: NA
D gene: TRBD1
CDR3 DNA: TGTGCCACCAGTGATGGGGGACAGGGGACGACCTCTGGAAACACCATATATTTT
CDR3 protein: CATSDGGQGTTSGNTIYF

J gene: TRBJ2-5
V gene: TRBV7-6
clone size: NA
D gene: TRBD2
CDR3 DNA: TGTGCCAGCAGCTCCGGACTAGCGGGAGGGGGCCAAGAGACCCAGTACTTC
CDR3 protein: CASSSGLAGGGQETQYF

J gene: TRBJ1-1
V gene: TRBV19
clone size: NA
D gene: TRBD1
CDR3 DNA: TGTGCCAGTATCGGACAGGGCCCCGGGGCTGAAGCTTTCTTT
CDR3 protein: CASIGQGPGAEAFF

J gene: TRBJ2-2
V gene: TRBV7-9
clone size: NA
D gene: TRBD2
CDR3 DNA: TGTGCCAGCAGCTTACTGACTAGCGGTGTCGGGGAGCTGTTTTTT
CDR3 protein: CASSLLTSGVGELFF

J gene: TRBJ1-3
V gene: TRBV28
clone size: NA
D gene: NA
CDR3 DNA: TGTGCCAGCAGTTCGACAGGAATAAGAAACACCATATATTTT
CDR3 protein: CASSSTGIRNTIYF

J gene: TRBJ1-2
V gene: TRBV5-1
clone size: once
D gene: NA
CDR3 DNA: TGCGCCAGCAGCCCGGGGAGCGGCTACACCTTC
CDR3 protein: CASSPGSGYTF

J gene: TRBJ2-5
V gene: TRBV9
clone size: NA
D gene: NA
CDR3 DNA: TGTGCCAGCAGCGTCGCTACAGGCCTCAGGACCCAGTACTTC
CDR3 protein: CASSVATGLRTQYF

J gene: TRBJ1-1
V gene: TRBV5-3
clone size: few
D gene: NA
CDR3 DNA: TGTGCCAGAAGCTTGACCCCTCAGGGAAACACTGAAGCTTTCTTT
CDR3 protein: CARSLTPQGNTEAFF

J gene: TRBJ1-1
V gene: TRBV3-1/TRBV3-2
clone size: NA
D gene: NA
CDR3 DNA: TGTGCCAGCAGCCAAGATGAAAGAGTCACTGAAGCTTTCTTT
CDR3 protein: CASSQDERVTEAFF

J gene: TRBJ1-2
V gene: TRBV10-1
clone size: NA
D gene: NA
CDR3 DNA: TGCGCCAGCAGTGATTCGGACCGGGAGCCCATTTTC
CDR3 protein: CASSDSDREPIF

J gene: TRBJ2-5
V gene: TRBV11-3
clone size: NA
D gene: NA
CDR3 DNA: TGTGCCAGCAGCTTGAACAGCCAAGAGACCCAGTACTTC
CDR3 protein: CASSLNSQETQYF

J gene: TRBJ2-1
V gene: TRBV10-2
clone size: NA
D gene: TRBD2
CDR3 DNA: TGCGCCAGCAGTGATTTGGGGACTAGCGGGAGGGATGAGCAGTTCTTC
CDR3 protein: CASSDLGTSGRDEQFF

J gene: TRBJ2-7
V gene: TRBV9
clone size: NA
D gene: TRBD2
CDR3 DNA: TGTGCCAGCAGCGCGGGACTAGCGGGGAACTACGAGCAGTACTTC
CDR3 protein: CASSAGLAGNYEQYF

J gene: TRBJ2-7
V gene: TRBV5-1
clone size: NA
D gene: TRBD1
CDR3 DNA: TGCGCCAGCAGTTTTTCAGGACAGGACTACGAGCAGTACTTC
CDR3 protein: CASSFSGQDYEQYF

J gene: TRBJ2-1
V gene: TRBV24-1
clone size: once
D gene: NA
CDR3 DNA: TGTGCCACCAGTGGCGGGTCGTCCTACAATGAGCAGTTCTTC
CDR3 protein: CATSGGSSYNEQFF

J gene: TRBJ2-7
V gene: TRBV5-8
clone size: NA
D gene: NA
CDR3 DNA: TGTGCCAGCAGCCCCCGGCGGGGTGTAACCTACGAGCAGTACTTC
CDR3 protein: CASSPRRGVTYEQYF

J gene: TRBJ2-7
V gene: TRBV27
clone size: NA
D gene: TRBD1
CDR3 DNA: TGTGCCAGCGCAACGACAGGGCTAGGGGTCTACGAGCAGTACTTC
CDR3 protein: CASATTGLGVYEQYF

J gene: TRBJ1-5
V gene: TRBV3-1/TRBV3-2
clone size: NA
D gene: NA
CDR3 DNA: TGTGCCAGCAGCCCACAGGGTTGGAATCAGCCCCAGCATTTT
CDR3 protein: CASSPQGWNQPQHF

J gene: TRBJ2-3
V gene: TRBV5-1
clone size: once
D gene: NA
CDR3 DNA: TGCGCCAGCAGCGTAGAGCGGACTAGCACAGATACGCAGTATTTT
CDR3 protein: CASSVERTSTDTQYF

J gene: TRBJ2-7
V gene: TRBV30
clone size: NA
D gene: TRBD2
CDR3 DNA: TGTGCCTGGAGCCTAGGACCCGTAGCGGGTCCCTCCTACGAGCAGTACTTC
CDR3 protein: CAWSLGPVAGPSYEQYF

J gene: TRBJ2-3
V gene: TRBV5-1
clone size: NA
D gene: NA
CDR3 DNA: TGCGCCAGCAGCTGGACTCTAGCCCCCACAGATACGCAGTATTTT
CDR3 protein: CASSWTLAPTDTQYF

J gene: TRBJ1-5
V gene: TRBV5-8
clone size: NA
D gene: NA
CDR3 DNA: TGTGCCAGCAGCTTGGAAGACGGGAATCAGCCCCAGCATTTT
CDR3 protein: CASSLEDGNQPQHF

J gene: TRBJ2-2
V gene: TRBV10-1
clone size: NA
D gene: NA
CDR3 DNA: TGCGCCAGCAGTGACTCAGGGTATCCCGGGGAGCTGTTTTTT
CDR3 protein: CASSDSGYPGELFF

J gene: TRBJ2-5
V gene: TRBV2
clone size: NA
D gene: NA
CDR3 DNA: TGTGCCAGCAGTGAAGGAGCGGTGAAACAAGAGACCCAGTACTTC
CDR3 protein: CASSEGAVKQETQYF

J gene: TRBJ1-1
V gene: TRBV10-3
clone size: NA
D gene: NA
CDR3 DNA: TGTGCCATCACCGCACAGGGAGTGAGCACTGAAGCTTTCTTT
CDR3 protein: CAITAQGVSTEAFF

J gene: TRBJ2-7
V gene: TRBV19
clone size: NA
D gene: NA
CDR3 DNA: TGTGCCACCGGTACCTACGAGCAGTACTTC
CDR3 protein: CATGTYEQYF

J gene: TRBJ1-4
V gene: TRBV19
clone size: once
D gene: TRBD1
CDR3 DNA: TGTGCCAGTAGTTCCGGACAGGGGACAACTAATGAAAAACTGTTTTTT
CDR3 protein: CASSSGQGTTNEKLFF

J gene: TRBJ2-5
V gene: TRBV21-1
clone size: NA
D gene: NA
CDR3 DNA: TGTGCCAGCAGCAAAGGGGTCGAGACAGGAGCCGAAGAGACCCAGTACTTC
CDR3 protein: CASSKGVETGAEETQYF

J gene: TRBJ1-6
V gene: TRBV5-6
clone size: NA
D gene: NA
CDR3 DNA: TGTGCCAGCAGCTTTGGGGCAAATAATTCACCCCTCCACTTT
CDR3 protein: CASSFGANNSPLHF

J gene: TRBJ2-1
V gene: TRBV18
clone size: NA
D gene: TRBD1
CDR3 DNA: TGTGCCAGCCGACCCCGTGACAGGGCCAATGAGCAGTTCTTC
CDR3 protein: CASRPRDRANEQFF

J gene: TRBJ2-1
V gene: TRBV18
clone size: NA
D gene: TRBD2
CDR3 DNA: TGTGCCAGCTCTTTAGCGGGAGGGCCTGACAATGAGCAGTTCTTC
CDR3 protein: CASSLAGGPDNEQFF

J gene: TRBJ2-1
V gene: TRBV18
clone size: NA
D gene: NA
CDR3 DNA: TGTGCCAGCTCATCGAAAACAGGGTCAAATGAGCAGTTCTTC
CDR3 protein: CASSSKTGSNEQFF

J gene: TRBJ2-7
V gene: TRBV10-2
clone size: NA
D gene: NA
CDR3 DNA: TGCGCCAGCAGTGATCTAGCCGACGAGCAGTACTTC
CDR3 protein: CASSDLADEQYF

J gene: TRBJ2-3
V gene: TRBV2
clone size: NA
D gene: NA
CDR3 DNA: TGTGCCAGCAGTGCCCGGGGAAGCACAGATACGCAGTATTTT
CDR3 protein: CASSARGSTDTQYF

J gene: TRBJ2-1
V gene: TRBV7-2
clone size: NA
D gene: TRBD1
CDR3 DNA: TGTGCCAGCAGCTTATTAGGCGGGACAGGGAGAATCTTC
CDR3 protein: CASSLLGGTGRIF

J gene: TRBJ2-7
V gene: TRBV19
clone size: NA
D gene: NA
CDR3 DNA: TGTGCCAGTAGTATAGCGGGAGCTACATCCGAGCAGTACTTC
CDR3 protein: CASSIAGATSEQYF

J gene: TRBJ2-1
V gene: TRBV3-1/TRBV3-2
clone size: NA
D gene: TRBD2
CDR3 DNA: TGTGCCAGCAGCCCACGTCTCTTGGGACTAGCGGGCGGTGAGCAGTTCTTC
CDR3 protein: CASSPRLLGLAGGEQFF

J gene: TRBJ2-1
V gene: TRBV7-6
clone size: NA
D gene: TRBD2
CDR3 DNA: TGTGCCAGCAGCTCTGGACTAGCGGGAGCCTACAATGAGCAGTTCTTC
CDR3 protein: CASSSGLAGAYNEQFF